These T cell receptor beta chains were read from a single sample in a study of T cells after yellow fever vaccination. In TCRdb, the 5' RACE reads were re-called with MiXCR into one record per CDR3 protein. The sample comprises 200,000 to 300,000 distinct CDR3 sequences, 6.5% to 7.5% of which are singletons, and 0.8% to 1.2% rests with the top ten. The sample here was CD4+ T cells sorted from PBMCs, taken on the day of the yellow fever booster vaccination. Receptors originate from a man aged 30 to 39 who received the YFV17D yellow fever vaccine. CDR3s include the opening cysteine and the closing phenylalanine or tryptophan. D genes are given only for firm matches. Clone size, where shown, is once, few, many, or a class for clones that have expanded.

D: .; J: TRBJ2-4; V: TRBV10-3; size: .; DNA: TGTGCCATCAGTGAACCCTCCGGGCAGGGTGATAACATTCAGTACTTC; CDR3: CAISEPSGQGDNIQYF
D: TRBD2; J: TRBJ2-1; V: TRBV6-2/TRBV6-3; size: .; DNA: TGTGCCAGCATACCGGGACTAGCGGCTATTGGCGTACAGTTCTTC; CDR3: CASIPGLAAIGVQFF
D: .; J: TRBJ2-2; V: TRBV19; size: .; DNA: TGTGCCAGTAGTATATCGGGACAAAACACCCGGGAGCTGTTTTTT; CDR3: CASSISGQNTRELFF
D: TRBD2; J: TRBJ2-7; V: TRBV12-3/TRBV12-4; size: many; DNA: TGTGCCAGCAGTTTTGGGGCTAGCGGGTACGAGCAGTACTTC; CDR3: CASSFGASGYEQYF
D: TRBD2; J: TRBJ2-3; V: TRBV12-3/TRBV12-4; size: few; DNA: TGTGCCAGCAGTTTGGGCTCGAGCGGGAGTTTTGCTGGTACGCAGTATTTT; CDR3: CASSLGSSGSFAGTQYF
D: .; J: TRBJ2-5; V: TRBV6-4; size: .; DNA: TGTGCCAGCAGTCACCAGGGTTTCGGTAGCGGAACGACCCAAGAGACCCAGTACTTC; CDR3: CASSHQGFGSGTTQETQYF
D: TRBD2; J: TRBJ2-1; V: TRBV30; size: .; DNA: TGTGCCTGGAGTGTAAGGACTAGCGGGCGCTACAATGAGCAGTTCTTC; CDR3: CAWSVRTSGRYNEQFF
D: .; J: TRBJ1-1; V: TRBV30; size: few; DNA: TGTGCCTGGAGTGTATTTACAGGAGACACTGAAGCTTTCTTT; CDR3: CAWSVFTGDTEAFF
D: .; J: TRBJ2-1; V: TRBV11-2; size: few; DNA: TGTGCCAGCAGCTTAGAAAAGCGAGGGCAGTTCTTC; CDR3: CASSLEKRGQFF
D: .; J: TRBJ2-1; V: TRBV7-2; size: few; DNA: TGTGCCAGCCGTATCCTTGTGAATGAGCAGTTCTTC; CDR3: CASRILVNEQFF